This TCR beta chain was identified in a study of T cell responses to AZD1222 COVID-19 vaccine. Study results and limitations: Repertoire collection took place solely once the T cell response had peaked. Spike-specific TCRs gained breadth and depth after people received two AZD1222 doses. Most donors were white British, females outnumbered males, and clonal diversity was possibly underestimated.

Sequencing was performed with immunoSEQ multiplex PCR; in TCRdb, only in-frame clones are kept and a portion is missing. Here the sample spans about 110,000 clones, 80% to 95% being singletons. Per the germline V gene, CDR1 is LGHDT and CDR2 is YNNKEL (reference sequence). V lost 0 bases, J lost 4 bases, and 10 bases lay in between. The CDR3 covers 14 residues. Comments on this clone: No antigen is known for it.

Second-dose intervals near 4 or 12 weeks were combined. Sample: peripheral blood, taken 28 days after the second AZD1222 dose. The origin of this receptor is an adult who received the AZD1222 COVID-19 vaccine. The chain is built from TRBV3-1 (or the pseudogene TRBV3-2) and TRBJ2-7, with D perhaps matching TRBD1 (5 bases). The CDR3 sequence: CASSQEGRAYEQYF. The CDR3 DNA sequence: TGTGCCAGCAGCCAAGAAGGCAGGGCTTACGAGCAGTACTTC.